Detailed here is one T cell receptor beta chain. Antigen specificity is unknown. This sample stems from a study of shared clonotypes between healthy human individuals. Turning to the study itself: With ages of 18 to 49, the donors were two women and a few men. Three plates were used per donor for CD4 naive, three for CD4 memory, two for CD8 naive and one for CD8 memory. Broader study findings: Investigators collected only blood, and repertoires in tissues likely differ. Some clonotypes were shared by all four sorted-subset donors, while others were not shared. The non-shared ones had lower generation probabilities than the shared ones.

The J segment lost 1 base and the V segment lost 8 bases, leaving 8 bases of the junction unmatched. CDR1 and CDR2 from the germline V gene are MNHNS and SASEGT. CDR3 length equals 15 residues. The table came from immunoSEQ multiplex PCR; TCRdb's copy has only in-frame clones and leaves some out. The sample lists around 1,900,000 clones, over 85% occurring once. Terminally differentiated effector memory CD45RA+ cells were excluded by CCR7 positive selection of CD45RO-negative cells. Source material: naive CD8+ T cells from PBMCs. The chain recombines TRBV6-1 with TRBJ2-7, with TRBD1 matching over 10 bases. The receptor's source is a man aged 18-30 years in good health. Some clones in this sample may be carry-over from other donors' samples. In nucleotides, the CDR3 is TGTGCCAGCGTGGGGTGGGGACAGGGGTCCTACGAGCAGTACTTC. This encodes CASVGWGQGSYEQYF.